Following are 2 T cell receptor beta chains from one sample sequenced in a study of T cell responses to AZD1222 COVID-19 vaccine. Data came from immunoSEQ multiplex PCR; TCRdb stores just in-frame clones and leaves some out. The table lists tens of thousands of clones, just over 90% of them singletons. The input for sequencing was peripheral blood, taken 28 days after the second AZD1222 dose. These receptors originate from an adult who received the AZD1222 COVID-19 vaccine.

V gene TRBV19 combines with J gene TRBJ2-1; D possibly corresponds to TRBD2 (6 bases). Germline V gene lookup returns CDR1 LNHDA and CDR2 SQIVND (reference sequence). Trimming cost V 3 bases and J 6 bases, with 12 bases left between them. This CDR3 comprises 14 residues. The chain's CDR3 is CASSIQGDFNEQFF. DNA for the CDR3: TGTGCCAGTAGTATTCAAGGGGACTTCAATGAGCAGTTCTTC.

The count of this clone is one. The chain has TRBV5-1 and TRBJ1-2; a weak D match, TRBD1 (5 bases). The V gene's germline CDR1 is SGHRS and CDR2 YFSETQ. There are 15 residues in the CDR3. The V end was cut by 4 bases, the J end by 0 bases, with 13 bases between. The CDR3 region is CASSVTRGANYGYTF. The CDR3 DNA is TGCGCCAGCAGCGTAACCCGGGGCGCTAACTATGGCTACACCTTC. The full variable domain, its missing parts supplied by reference TRBV5-1 and TRBJ1-2, is KAGVTQTPRYLIKTRGQQVTLSCSPISGHRSVSWYQQTPGQGLQFLFEYFSETQRNKGNFPGRFSGRQFSNSRSEMNVSTLELGDSALYLCASSVTRGANYGYTFGSGTRLTVV.